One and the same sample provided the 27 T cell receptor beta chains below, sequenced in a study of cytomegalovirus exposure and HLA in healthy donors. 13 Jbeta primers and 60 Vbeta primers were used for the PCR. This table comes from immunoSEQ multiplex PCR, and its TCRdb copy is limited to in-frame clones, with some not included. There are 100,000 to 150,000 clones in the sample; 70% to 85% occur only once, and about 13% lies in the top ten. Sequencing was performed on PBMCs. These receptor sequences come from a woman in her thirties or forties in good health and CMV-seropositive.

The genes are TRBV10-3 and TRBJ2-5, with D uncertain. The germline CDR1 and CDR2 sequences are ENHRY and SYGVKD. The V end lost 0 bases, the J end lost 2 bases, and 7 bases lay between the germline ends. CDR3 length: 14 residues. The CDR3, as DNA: TGTGCCATCAGTGAGTCGAAAGCACAAGAGACCCAGTACTTC. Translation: CAISESKAQETQYF.

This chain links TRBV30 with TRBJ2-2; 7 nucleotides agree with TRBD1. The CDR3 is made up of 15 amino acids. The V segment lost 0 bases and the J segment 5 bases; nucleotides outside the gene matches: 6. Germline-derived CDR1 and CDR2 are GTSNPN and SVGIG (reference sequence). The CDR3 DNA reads TGTGCCTGGAGTGTACAGGGGTGGGGTACCGGGGAGCTGTTTTTT. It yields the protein CAWSVQGWGTGELFF.

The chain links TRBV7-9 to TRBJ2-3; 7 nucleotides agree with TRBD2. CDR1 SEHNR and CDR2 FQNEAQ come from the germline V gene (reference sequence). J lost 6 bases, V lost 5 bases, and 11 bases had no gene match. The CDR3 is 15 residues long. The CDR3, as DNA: TGTGCCAGCAGCCCAGGGATGAGGGAGGGCGATACGCAGTATTTT. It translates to CASSPGMREGDTQYF.

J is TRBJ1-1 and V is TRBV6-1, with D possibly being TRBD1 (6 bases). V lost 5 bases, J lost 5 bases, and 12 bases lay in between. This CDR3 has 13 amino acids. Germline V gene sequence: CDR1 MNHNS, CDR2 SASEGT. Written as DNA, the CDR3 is TGTGCCAGCAGTACAGGGCAGTGGACTGAAGCTTTCTTT. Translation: CASSTGQWTEAFF.

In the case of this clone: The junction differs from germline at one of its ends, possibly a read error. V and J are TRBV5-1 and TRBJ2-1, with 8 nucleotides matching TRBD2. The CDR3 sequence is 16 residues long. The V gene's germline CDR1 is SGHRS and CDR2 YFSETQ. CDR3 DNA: TGCGCCGGCAGCCAAGAAGCGGGAGTAACCTACAATGAGCAGTTCTTC. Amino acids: CAGSQEAGVTYNEQFF.

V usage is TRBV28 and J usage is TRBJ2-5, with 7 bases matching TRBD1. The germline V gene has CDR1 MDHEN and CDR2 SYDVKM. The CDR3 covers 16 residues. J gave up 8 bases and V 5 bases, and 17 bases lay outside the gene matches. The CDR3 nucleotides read TGTGCCAGCAGTCCATTCCCTCGACAGGGTAAGGGAACCCAGTACTTC. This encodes CASSPFPRQGKGTQYF.

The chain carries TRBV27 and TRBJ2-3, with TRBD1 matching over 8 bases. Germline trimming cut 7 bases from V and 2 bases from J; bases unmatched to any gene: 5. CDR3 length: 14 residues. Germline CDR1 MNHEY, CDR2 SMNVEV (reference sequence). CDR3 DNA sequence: TGTGCCAGCATCAAGGACAGGGACACAGATACGCAGTATTTT. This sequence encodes CASIKDRDTDTQYF.

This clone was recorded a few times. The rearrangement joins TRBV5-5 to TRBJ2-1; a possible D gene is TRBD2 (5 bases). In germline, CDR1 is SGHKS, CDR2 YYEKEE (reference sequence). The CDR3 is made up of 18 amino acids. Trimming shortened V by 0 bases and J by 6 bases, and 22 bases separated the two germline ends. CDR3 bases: TGTGCCAGCAGCTTGGACTATACGGACTTCTCGCCGGCCAATGAGCAGTTCTTC. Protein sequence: CASSLDYTDFSPANEQFF.

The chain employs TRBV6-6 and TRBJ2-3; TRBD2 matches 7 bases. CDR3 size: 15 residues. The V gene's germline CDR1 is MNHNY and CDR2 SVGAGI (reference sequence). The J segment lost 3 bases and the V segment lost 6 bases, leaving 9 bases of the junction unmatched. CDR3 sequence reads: CASRGSGTRTDTQYF. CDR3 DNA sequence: TGTGCCAGCAGGGGAAGCGGGACGAGGACAGATACGCAGTATTTT.

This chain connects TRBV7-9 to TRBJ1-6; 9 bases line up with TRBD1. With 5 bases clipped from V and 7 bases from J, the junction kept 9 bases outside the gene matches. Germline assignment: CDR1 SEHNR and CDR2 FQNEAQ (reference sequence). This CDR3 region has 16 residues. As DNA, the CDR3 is TGTGCCAGCAGCCCCGGAAGGGGACAGGGAAATTCACCCCTCCACTTT. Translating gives CASSPGRGQGNSPLHF.

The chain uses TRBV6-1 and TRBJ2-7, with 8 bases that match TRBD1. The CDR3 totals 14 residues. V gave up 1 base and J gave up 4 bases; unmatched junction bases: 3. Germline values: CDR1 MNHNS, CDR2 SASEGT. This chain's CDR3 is CASSEGRGLYEQYF. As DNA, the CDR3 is TGTGCCAGCAGTGAAGGCAGGGGGCTGTACGAGCAGTACTTC.

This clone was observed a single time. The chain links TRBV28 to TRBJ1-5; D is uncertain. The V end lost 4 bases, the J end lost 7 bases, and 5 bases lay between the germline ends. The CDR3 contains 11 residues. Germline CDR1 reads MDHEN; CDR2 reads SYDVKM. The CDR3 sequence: CASSSRQPQHF. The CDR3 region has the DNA TGTGCCAGCAGTTCCCGGCAGCCCCAGCATTTT. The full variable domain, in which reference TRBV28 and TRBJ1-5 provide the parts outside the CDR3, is DVKVTQSSRYLVKRTGEKVFLECVQDMDHENMFWYRQDPGLGLRLIYFSYDVKMKEKGDIPEGYSVSREKKERFSLILESASTNQTSMYLCASSSRQPQHFGDGTRLSIL.

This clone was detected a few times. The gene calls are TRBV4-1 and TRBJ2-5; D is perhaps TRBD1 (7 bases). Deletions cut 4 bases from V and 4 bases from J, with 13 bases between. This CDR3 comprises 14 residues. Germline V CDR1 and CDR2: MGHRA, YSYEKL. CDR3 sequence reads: CASSPRQGGETQYF. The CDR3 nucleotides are TGCGCCAGCAGCCCTCGACAGGGAGGAGAGACCCAGTACTTC.

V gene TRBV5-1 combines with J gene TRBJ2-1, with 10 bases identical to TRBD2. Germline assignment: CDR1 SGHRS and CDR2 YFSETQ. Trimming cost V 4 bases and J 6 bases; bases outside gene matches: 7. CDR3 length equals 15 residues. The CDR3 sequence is CASSLAGVPLNEQFF. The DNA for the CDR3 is TGCGCCAGCAGCCTAGCGGGAGTACCCCTCAATGAGCAGTTCTTC.

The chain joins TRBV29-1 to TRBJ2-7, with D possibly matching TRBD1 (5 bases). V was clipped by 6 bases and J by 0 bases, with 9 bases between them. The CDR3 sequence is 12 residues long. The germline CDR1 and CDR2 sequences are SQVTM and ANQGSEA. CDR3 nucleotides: TGCAGCGTGACAGTGGCCTCCTACGAGCAGTACTTC. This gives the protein CSVTVASYEQYF.

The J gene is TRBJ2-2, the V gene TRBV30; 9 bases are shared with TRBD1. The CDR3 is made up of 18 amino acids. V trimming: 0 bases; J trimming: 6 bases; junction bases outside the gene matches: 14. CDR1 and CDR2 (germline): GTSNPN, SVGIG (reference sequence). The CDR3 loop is CAWSVGVGTGRSPGELFF. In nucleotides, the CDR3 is TGTGCCTGGAGTGTCGGTGTTGGGACAGGGAGATCCCCCGGGGAGCTGTTTTTT.

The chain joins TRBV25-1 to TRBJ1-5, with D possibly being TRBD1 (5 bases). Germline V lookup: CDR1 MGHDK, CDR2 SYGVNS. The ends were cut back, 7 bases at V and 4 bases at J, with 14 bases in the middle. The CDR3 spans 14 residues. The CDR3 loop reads CASTQAGGNQPQHF. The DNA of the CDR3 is TGTGCCAGCACCCAAGCGGGGGGGAATCAGCCCCAGCATTTT.

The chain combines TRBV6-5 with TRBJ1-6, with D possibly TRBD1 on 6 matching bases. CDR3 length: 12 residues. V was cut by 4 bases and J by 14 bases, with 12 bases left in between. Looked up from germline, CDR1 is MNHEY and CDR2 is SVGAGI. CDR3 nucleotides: TGTGCCAGCAGTTTTCAACAGGGTTCCCTCCACTTT. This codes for CASSFQQGSLHF.

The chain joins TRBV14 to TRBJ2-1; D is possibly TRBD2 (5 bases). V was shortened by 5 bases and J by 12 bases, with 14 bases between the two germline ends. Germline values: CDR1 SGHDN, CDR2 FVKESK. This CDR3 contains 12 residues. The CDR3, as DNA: TGTGCCAGCAGCTTTTCCGAGGGAACGCAGTTCTTC. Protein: CASSFSEGTQFF.

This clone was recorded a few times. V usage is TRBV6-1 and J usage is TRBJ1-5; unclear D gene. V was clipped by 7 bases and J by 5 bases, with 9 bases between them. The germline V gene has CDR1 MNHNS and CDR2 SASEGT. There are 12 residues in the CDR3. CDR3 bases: TGTGCCAGCACGAATGGAGATCAGCCCCAGCATTTT. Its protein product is CASTNGDQPQHF.

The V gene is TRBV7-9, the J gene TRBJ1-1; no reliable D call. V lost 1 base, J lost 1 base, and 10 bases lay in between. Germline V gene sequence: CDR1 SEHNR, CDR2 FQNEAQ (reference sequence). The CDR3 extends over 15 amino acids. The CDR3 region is CASSLVAAGNTEAFF. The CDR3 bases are TGTGCCAGCAGCTTAGTCGCGGCCGGGAACACTGAAGCTTTCTTT.

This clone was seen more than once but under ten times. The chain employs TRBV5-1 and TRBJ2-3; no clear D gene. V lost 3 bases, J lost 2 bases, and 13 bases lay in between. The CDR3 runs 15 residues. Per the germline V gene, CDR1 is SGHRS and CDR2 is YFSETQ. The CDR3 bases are TGCGCCAGCAGCTACGGAGACCTAGACACAGATACGCAGTATTTT. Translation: CASSYGDLDTDTQYF.

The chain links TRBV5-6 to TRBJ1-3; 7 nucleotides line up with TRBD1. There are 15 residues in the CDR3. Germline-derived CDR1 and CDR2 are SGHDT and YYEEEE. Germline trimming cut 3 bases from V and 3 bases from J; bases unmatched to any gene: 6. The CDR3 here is CASSSTGSDGNTIYF. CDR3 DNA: TGTGCCAGCAGCTCGACAGGGTCGGATGGAAACACCATATATTTT.

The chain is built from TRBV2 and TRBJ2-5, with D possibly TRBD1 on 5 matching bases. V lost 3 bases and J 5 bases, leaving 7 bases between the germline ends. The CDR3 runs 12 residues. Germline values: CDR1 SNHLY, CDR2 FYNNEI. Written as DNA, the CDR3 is TGTGCCAGCAGTGAGGGGCGGGAGACCCAGTACTTC. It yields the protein CASSEGRETQYF.

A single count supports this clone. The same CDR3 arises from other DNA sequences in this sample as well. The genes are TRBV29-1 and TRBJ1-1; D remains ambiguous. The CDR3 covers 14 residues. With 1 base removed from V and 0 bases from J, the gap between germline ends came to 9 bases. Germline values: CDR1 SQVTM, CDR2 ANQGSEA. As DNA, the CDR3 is TGCAGCGTTGAAGGCTCGGGTATGAACACTGAAGCTTTCTTT. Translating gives CSVEGSGMNTEAFF. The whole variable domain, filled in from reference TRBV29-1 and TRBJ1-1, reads SAVISQKPSRDICQRGTSLTIQCQVDSQVTMMFWYRQQPGQSLTLIATANQGSEATYESGFVIDKFPISRPNLTFSTLTVSNMSPEDSSIYLCSVEGSGMNTEAFFGQGTRLTVV.

CDR3 sequence: CASSSTGVWPEAFF. The DNA of the CDR3 is TGTGCCAGCAGCTCGACAGGGGTTTGGCCTGAAGCTTTCTTT. V is TRBV28 and J is TRBJ1-1, with 8 bases that match TRBD1. Germline V lookup: CDR1 MDHEN, CDR2 SYDVKM. This CDR3 comprises 14 residues. Trimming cost V 6 bases and J 6 bases; bases outside gene matches: 9.

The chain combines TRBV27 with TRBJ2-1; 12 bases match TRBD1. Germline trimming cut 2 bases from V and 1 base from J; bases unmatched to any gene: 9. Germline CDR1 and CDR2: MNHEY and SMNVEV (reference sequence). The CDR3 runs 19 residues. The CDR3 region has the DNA TGTGCCAGCAGTTTAGGGACAGGGGGCGTTTTACCTTCCTACAATGAGCAGTTCTTC. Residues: CASSLGTGGVLPSYNEQFF.